The present T cell receptor beta chain was sequenced within a study of metastatic and nonmetastatic thyroid tumors. Ahead of thyroid surgery, no patient had received treatment of any kind. Original processing notes: For papillary thyroid cancer, a distant-metastasis classifier was constructed from CDR3 differences observed across clinicopathological groups. TCRdb reanalyzed the PCR reads with MiXCR. TCRdb's processing, not the authors' own work, is the source of the V and J calls. The table includes more than 20,000 clones, approximately 24% detected once. This clone was recorded at least ten times. The antigen is undetermined. Within the sample, other DNA sequences also encode this same CDR3. General study findings and limits: When malignant thyroid tumors were compared with benign nodules, TCR beta diversity was reportedly significantly higher in the malignant tumors. This held in both blood and tumor samples.

Sequencing input: tumor tissue. The TCR originated in a male donor with papillary thyroid cancer or a benign thyroid nodule (not recorded which). Some clones in this sample may be carry-over from other donors' samples.

The CDR3 sequence: CASSIGRKETQYF. CDR3 nucleotides: TGTGCCAGTAGTATCGGCAGAAAAGAGACCCAGTACTTC. The V and J genes are TRBV19 and TRBJ2-5; no reliable D call. This CDR3 region has 13 residues. V lost 3 bases and J 3 bases, leaving 8 bases between the germline ends. The germline V gene has CDR1 LNHDA and CDR2 SQIVND (reference sequence).